Presented here are 10 T cell receptor beta chains from one specimen sequenced in a study of control samples from healthy donors and cancer patients. Profiled with immunoSEQ multiplex PCR; TCRdb holds only in-frame clones, not every one. Counted here are about 28,000 clones, 79% occurring once; the ten biggest clones make up 20% to 25%. The sequencing input was PBMCs. The receptors here all came from a man aged 55 to 69 with head and neck cancer.

The J gene is TRBJ2-3, the V gene TRBV6-5; TRBD1 might be the D (6 bases). The V end lost 5 bases, the J end lost 1 base, and 10 bases lay between the germline ends. Per the germline V gene, CDR1 is MNHEY and CDR2 is SVGAGI. The CDR3 has 14 amino acids. CDR3 in DNA: TGTGCCAGCAGTAACAGGGTGGGCACAGATACGCAGTATTTT. This translates into CASSNRVGTDTQYF.

The chain is built from TRBV5-1 and TRBJ1-3; a weak D match, TRBD1 (5 bases). V dropped 4 bases and J dropped 0 bases, with 17 bases sitting between them. Germline loops: CDR1 SGHRS, CDR2 YFSETQ. This CDR3 is built from 17 residues. In DNA, the CDR3 is TGCGCCAGCAGCGCTACGGCCTTTGGGGCCTCTGGAAACACCATATATTTT. It codes for CASSATAFGASGNTIYF.

Of note for this clone: The junction departs from germline at one end; a sequencing error may be responsible. The rearrangement joins TRBV7-9 to TRBJ2-7; D possibly corresponds to TRBD2 (5 bases). The CDR3 totals 14 residues. Germline CDR1 is SEHNR and CDR2 is FQNEAQ (reference sequence). CDR3 residues: CASTLSGLSYEQYF. CDR3 bases: TGTGCCAGCACCTTAAGCGGTCTCTCCTACGAGCAGTACTTC.

The chain recombines TRBV3-1 (or the pseudogene TRBV3-2) with TRBJ2-7; 10 bases are a match to TRBD2. V shed 0 bases and J 3 bases; nucleotides not matched to a gene: 14. Germline-derived CDR1 and CDR2 are LGHDT and YNNKEL (reference sequence). CDR3 length equals 19 residues. The DNA of the CDR3 is TGTGCCAGCAGCCAAGATCTTGGGCTGTCTAGCGGGAGAATCTACGAGCAGTACTTC. It encodes CASSQDLGLSSGRIYEQYF.

V gene TRBV13 combines with J gene TRBJ2-7, with D perhaps matching TRBD2 (6 bases). The CDR3 sequence is 16 residues long. CDR1 and CDR2 from the germline V gene are PRHDT and FYEKMQ (reference sequence). With 5 bases removed from V and 1 base from J, the gap between germline ends came to 18 bases. The CDR3 spells CASSPGVGLASYEQYF. The CDR3 DNA reads TGTGCCAGCAGCCCTGGGGTGGGACTCGCATCCTACGAGCAGTACTTC.

In its sample, this clone was seen once. The rearrangement joins TRBV28 to TRBJ2-3; D remains unclear. The CDR3 is 12 amino acids. CDR1 and CDR2 from the germline V gene are MDHEN and SYDVKM. The V end was cut by 6 bases, the J end by 6 bases, with 10 bases between. The CDR3 spells CASRTLGDTQYF. CDR3 coding DNA: TGTGCCAGCAGAACCCTGGGGGATACGCAGTATTTT.

V gene TRBV7-8 combines with J gene TRBJ2-7, with D unresolved. V lost 1 base and J lost 2, with 9 bases in between. Per germline, CDR1 SGHVS and CDR2 FQNEAQ. The CDR3 runs to 14 residues. CDR3 DNA: TGTGCCAGCAGCTTAGGGACGGTAACCTACGAGCAGTACTTC. It specifies CASSLGTVTYEQYF.

This chain connects TRBV2 to TRBJ1-2; 7 bases are a match to TRBD1. Trimming cost V 4 bases and J 8 bases; bases outside gene matches: 7. Germline V gene data show CDR1 as SNHLY and CDR2 as FYNNEI. The CDR3 spans 13 residues. The CDR3 sequence: CASSAYRGLGYTF. Here the CDR3 DNA reads TGTGCCAGCAGTGCATACAGGGGCCTAGGCTACACCTTC.

The rearrangement uses TRBV29-1 and TRBJ2-7; 9 nucleotides agree with TRBD1. Germline loops: CDR1 SQVTM, CDR2 ANQGSEA. With V trimmed by 7 bases and J by 0 bases, 10 bases remained unmatched. The CDR3 has 15 residues. The CDR3 DNA follows: TGCAGCGCAGCAGGAGGGACAGGGACCTCCTACGAGCAGTACTTC. It yields the protein CSAAGGTGTSYEQYF.

The rearrangement uses TRBV7-9 and TRBJ2-7; TRBD1 agrees at 12 bases. This CDR3 spans 14 amino acids. J was trimmed by 2 bases and V by 6 bases; bases with no gene match: 2. Per germline, CDR1 SEHNR and CDR2 FQNEAQ (reference sequence). CDR3 amino acids: CASRWDRGPYEQYF. DNA for the CDR3: TGTGCCAGCAGGTGGGACAGGGGGCCCTACGAGCAGTACTTC.